The 4 T cell receptor beta chains below come from one sample, sequenced in a study of blood T cell repertoires in COVID-19. Method: immunoSEQ multiplex PCR; TCRdb's copy keeps in-frame clones and lacks some. The sample includes some 270,000 clones, around nine tenths of them seen just once. Sequenced input: PBMCs or T cells enriched from blood (not recorded which). These receptors were obtained from a woman in her thirties or forties who had recovered from COVID-19.

The V call is TRBV25-1, the J call TRBJ2-5; 7 nucleotides match TRBD1. The germline gives CDR1 MGHDK, CDR2 SYGVNS. This CDR3 comprises 15 residues. J was trimmed by 1 base and V by 3 bases; bases with no gene match: 5. CDR3 in amino acids: CASSDRRQGQETQYF. CDR3 sequence (DNA): TGTGCCAGCAGTGATCGCAGACAGGGCCAAGAGACCCAGTACTTC.

The chain recombines TRBV5-5 with TRBJ1-1, with a weak D call TRBD1 (6 bases). Germline values: CDR1 SGHKS, CDR2 YYEKEE (reference sequence). The CDR3 has 17 residues. Trimming shortened V by 2 bases and J by 1 base, and 18 bases separated the two germline ends. This CDR3 is CASSLRPAQGRNTEAFF. CDR3 coding DNA: TGTGCCAGCAGCTTACGGCCCGCACAGGGCCGGAACACTGAAGCTTTCTTT. Together with reference TRBV5-5 and TRBJ1-1, the CDR3 gives the full variable domain: DAGVTQSPTHLIKTRGQQVTLRCSPISGHKSVSWYQQVLGQGPQFIFQYYEKEERGRGNFPDRFSARQFPNYSSELNVNALLLGDSALYLCASSLRPAQGRNTEAFFGQGTRLTVV.

The chain uses TRBV29-1 and TRBJ1-2; the D gene is possibly TRBD1 (6 bases). Trimming took off 3 bases at V and 4 bases at J, with 18 bases between the two ends. Germline V lookup: CDR1 SQVTM, CDR2 ANQGSEA. The CDR3 totals 15 residues. CDR3 region: CSVETVYRASYGYTF. CDR3 DNA sequence: TGCAGCGTTGAGACCGTGTACAGGGCTTCCTATGGCTACACCTTC.

V is TRBV5-4 and J is TRBJ1-6, with D possibly matching TRBD1 (5 bases). Germline-derived CDR1 and CDR2 are SGHNT and YYREEE (reference sequence). V lost 5 bases to trimming and J lost 12 bases, with 18 bases between them. The CDR3 is made up of 14 amino acids. CDR3 sequence: CASRTGTGERPLHF. CDR3 DNA: TGTGCCAGCAGAACCGGGACGGGGGAGCGACCCCTCCACTTT. The full variable domain, in which reference TRBV5-4 and TRBJ1-6 provide the parts outside the CDR3, is ETGVTQSPTHLIKTRGQQVTLRCSSQSGHNTVSWYQQALGQGPQFIFQYYREEENGRGNFPPRFSGLQFPNYSSELNVNALELDDSALYLCASRTGTGERPLHFGNGTRLTVT.